This TCR delta chain was observed in a study of gamma-delta T cells after stem cell transplantation. Comments on this clone: A much larger clone sits a single nucleotide away, making a read error possible. Different DNA sequences within this sample yield the same CDR3.

The germline CDR1 and CDR2 sequences are GEAIGNYY and EKD. This CDR3 comprises 19 residues. TCRdb fed the RT-PCR reads to CATT. The data show approximately 14,000 delta-chain clones, roughly 32% seen once. The chain carries TRDV2 and TRDJ3, with 13 bases identical to TRDD3. The clonotype was recovered from a human donor. It is not recorded whose cells these are; they may come from a transplant donor. The sequenced sample was gamma-delta T cells. CDR3 sequence (DNA): TGTGCCTGTGACACCGTACTGGGGGATACGTCCTGGGACACCCGACAGATGTTCTTC. Protein: CACDTVLGDTSWDTRQMFF.